This TCR beta chain was retrieved from a study of cytomegalovirus exposure and HLA in healthy donors. Study context: A subsequent analysis reported that the 95 to 150 validation repertoires were produced on the same platform that had also been used for the 600 to 800 first-cohort repertoires. Study-level findings and limits: Among the CMV-associated chains, three were confirmed in vitro as specific for CMV antigens. Later, an analysis found that TCR clusters from the first cohort tended to co-occur in the 120 validation repertoires. The listing of roughly 160 TCR beta chains classed them as cytomegalovirus-associated.

The repertoire was sequenced with immunoSEQ multiplex PCR; TCRdb's copy has only in-frame clones and lacks some. This sample carries about 250,000 clones, approximately 87% of them seen once, and the ten largest clones take roughly 2.5%. On this clone: Its antigen is currently unknown.

Material: PBMCs. The TCR sequence derives from a man between 18 and 35 years old in good health and CMV-seronegative.

The CDR3 loop reads CASSWTDYNEQFF. The CDR3 DNA reads TGTGCCAGCAGTTGGACAGACTACAATGAGCAGTTCTTC. This chain uses TRBV28 with TRBJ2-1; weak D call: TRBD1 (6 bases). This CDR3 is 13 amino acids long. The germline V and J ends were trimmed by 4 bases and 3 bases, with 7 bases remaining between them. Germline V CDR1 and CDR2: MDHEN, SYDVKM.